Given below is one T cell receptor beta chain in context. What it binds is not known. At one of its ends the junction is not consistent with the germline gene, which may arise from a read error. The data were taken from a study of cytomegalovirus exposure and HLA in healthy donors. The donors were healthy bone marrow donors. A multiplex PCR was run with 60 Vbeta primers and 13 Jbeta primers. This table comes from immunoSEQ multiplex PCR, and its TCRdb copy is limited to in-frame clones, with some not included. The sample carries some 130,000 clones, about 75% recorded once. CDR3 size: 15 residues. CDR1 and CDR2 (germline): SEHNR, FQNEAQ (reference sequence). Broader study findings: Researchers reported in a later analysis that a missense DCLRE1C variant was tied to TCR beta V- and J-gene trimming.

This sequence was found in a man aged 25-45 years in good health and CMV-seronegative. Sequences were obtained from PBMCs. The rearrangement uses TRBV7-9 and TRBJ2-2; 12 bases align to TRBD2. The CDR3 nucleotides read TGTTCCAGCAGCTATACTAGCGGGAGGCCGGGTGCGCTGTTTTTT. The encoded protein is CSSSYTSGRPGALFF. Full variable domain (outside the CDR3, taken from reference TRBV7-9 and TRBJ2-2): DTGVSQNPRHKITKRGQNVTFRCDPISEHNRLYWYRQTLGQGPEFLTYFQNEAQLEKSRLLSDRFSAERPKGSFSTLEIQRTEQGDSAMYLCSSSYTSGRPGALFFGEGSRLTVL.